The source of this TCR beta chain is a study of T-cell memory formation after mild COVID-19. In the study overall: Clustering of TCRs was largely donor specific.

There are a few counts of this clonotype. Its antigen is unknown. This CDR3 has 14 amino acids. Germline loops: CDR1 MGHRA, CDR2 YSYEKL. Deletions cut 5 bases from V and 5 bases from J, with 14 bases between. TCRalpha and TCRbeta libraries used 5'RACE with constant-segment primers and UMIs. TCRdb re-called the 5' RACE reads with MiXCR, one entry per CDR3 protein. The data contain 250,000 to 350,000 distinct CDR3 sequences, approximately 19% of them singletons. General observations from the study: In pre-infection memory, a portion of responding clones appeared, which suggested that cross-reactive memory joined.

The genes are TRBV4-1 and TRBJ2-3; D is ambiguous. The sequence was obtained from a man between 18 and 35 years old who had mild COVID-19 (a few samples of this study predate the infection). Cell type and time point are not known. Sequencing was performed on PBMCs or a T cell subset sorted from them (not recorded which). The CDR3 DNA sequence: TGCGCCAGCAGCTACGACCAATGGGGAGATACGCAGTATTTT. Protein product: CASSYDQWGDTQYF.